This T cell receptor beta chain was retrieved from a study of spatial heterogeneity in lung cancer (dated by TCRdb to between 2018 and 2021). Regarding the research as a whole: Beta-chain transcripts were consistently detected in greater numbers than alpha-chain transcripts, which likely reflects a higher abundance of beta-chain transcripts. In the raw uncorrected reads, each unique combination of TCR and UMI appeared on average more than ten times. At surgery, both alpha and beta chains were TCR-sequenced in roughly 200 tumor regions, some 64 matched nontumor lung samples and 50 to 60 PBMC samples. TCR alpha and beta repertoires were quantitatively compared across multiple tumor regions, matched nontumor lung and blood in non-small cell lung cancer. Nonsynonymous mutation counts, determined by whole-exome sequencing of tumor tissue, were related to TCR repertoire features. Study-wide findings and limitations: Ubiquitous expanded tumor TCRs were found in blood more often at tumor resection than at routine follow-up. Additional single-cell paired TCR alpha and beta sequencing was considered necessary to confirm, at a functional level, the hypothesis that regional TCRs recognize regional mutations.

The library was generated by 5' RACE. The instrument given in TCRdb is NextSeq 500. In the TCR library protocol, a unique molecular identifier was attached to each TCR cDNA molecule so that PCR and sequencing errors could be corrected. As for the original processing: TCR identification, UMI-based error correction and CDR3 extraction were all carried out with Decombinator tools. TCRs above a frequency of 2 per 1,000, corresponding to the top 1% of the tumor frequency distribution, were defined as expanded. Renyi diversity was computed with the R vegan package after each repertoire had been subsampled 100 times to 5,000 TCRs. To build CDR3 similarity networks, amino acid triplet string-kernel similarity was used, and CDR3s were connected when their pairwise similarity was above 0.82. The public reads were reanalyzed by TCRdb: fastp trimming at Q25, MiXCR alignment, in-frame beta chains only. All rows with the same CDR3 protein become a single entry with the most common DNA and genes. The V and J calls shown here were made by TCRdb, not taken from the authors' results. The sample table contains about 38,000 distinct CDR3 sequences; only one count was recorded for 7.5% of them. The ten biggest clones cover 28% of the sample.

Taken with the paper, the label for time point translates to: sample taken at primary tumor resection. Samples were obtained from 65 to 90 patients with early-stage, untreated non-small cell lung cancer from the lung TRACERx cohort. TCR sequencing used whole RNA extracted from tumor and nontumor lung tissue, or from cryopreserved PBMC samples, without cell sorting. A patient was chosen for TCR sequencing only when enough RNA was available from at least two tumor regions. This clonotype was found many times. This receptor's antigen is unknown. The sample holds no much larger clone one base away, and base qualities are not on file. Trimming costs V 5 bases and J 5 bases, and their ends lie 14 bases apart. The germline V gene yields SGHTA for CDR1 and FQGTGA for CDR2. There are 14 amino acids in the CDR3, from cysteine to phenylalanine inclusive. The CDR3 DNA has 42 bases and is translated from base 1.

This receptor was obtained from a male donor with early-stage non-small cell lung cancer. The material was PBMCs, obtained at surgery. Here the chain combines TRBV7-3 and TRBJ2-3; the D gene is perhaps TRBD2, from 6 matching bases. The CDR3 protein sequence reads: CASSPRDWQDTQYF. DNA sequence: TGTGCCAGCAGCCCAAGGGACTGGCAAGATACGCAGTATTTT.